Following are 2 T cell receptor beta chains from one sample sequenced in a study of blood T cell repertoires in COVID-19 (TCRdb year 2020). The library was built by means of the immunoSEQ multiplex PCR assay. Entries here come from immuneACCESS through TCRdb and include only in-frame sequences with V and J called. Some clones fail to appear in such tables; in the studies checked, an unresolved V gene covers under half of the shortfall, and the cause of the remainder is unknown. Across this sample there are hundreds of thousands of clones, with 85% seen only once. The top ten clones comprise about an eighth of the sample. Sequences were obtained from peripheral blood. The source is a human donor in a cohort sampled during active COVID-19.

The rearrangement joins TRBV7-9 to TRBJ1-5, with D unresolved. The CDR3 extends over 13 amino acids. The ends were cut back, 5 bases at V and 4 bases at J, with 9 bases in the middle. Germline values: CDR1 SEHNR, CDR2 FQNEAQ (reference sequence). The CDR3 sequence is CASSPRGNQPQHF. DNA of the CDR3: TGTGCCAGCAGCCCCCGGGGTAATCAGCCCCAGCATTTT.

The chain joins TRBV14 to TRBJ1-2; 10 bases agree with TRBD1. This CDR3 has 14 amino acids. V lost 2 bases to trimming and J lost 8 bases; unmatched junction nucleotides: 5. The germline CDR1 and CDR2 sequences are SGHDN and FVKESK. The CDR3 loop is CASSQLDRGSGYTF. The CDR3 DNA reads as TGTGCCAGCAGCCAATTGGACAGGGGGTCCGGCTACACCTTC.